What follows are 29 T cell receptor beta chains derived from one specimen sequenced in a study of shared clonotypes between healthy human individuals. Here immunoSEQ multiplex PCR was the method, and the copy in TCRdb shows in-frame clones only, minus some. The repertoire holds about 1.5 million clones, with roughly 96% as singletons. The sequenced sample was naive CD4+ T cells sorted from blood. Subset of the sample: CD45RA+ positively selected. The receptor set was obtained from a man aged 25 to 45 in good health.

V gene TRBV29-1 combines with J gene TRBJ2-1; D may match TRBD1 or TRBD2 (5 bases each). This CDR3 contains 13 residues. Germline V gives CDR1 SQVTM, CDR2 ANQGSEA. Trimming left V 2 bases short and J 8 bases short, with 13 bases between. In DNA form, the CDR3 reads TGCAGCGTTGAACCGATGGGGACCCATGAGCAGTTCTTC. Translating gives CSVEPMGTHEQFF.

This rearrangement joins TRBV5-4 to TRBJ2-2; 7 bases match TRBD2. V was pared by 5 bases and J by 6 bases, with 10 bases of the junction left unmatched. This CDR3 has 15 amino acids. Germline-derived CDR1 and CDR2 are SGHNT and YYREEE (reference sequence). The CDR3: CASSSRTSVAGELFF. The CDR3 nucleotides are TGTGCCAGCAGTTCTCGGACTAGTGTTGCCGGGGAGCTGTTTTTT.

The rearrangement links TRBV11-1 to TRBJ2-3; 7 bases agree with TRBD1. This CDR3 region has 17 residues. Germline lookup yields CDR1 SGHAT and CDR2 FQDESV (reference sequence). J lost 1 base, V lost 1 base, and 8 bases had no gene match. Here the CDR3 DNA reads TGTGCCAGCAGCTTAGGGCGACAGGGCCCTGGCACAGATACGCAGTATTTT. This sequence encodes CASSLGRQGPGTDTQYF. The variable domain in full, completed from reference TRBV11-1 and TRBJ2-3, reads EAEVAQSPRYKITEKSQAVAFWCDPISGHATLYWYRQILGQGPELLVQFQDESVVDDSQLPKDRFSAERLKGVDSTLKIQPAELGDSAMYLCASSLGRQGPGTDTQYFGPGTRLTVL.

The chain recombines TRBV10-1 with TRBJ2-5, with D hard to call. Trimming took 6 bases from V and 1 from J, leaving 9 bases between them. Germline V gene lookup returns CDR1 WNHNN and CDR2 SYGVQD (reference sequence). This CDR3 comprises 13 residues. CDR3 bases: TGCGCCAGCAGCGAAAACATCCAAGAGACCCAGTACTTC. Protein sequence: CASSENIQETQYF.

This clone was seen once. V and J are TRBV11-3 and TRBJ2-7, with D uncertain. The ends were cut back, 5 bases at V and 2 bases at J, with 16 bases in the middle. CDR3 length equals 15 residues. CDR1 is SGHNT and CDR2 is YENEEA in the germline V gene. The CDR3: CASSPRAGDTYEQYF. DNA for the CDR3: TGTGCCAGCAGCCCCCGCGCAGGCGATACCTACGAGCAGTACTTC. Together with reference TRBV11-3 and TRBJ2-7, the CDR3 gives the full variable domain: EAGVVQSPRYKIIEKKQPVAFWCNPISGHNTLYWYLQNLGQGPELLIRYENEEAVDDSQLPKDRFSAERLKGVDSTLKIQPAELGDSAVYLCASSPRAGDTYEQYFGPGTRLTVT.

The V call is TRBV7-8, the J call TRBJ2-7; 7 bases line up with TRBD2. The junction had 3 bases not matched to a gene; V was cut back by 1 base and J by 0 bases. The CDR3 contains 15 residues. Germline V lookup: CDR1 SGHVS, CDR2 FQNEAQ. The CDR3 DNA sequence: TGTGCCAGCAGCTTAGGGACTAGTCCCTCCTACGAGCAGTACTTC. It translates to CASSLGTSPSYEQYF.

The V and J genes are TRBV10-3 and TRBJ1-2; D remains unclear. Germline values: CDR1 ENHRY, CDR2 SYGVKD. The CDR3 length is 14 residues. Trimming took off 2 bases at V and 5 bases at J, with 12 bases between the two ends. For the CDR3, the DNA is TGTGCCATCAGTGAGCCTTCGGACCTGTATGGCTACACCTTC. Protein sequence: CAISEPSDLYGYTF.

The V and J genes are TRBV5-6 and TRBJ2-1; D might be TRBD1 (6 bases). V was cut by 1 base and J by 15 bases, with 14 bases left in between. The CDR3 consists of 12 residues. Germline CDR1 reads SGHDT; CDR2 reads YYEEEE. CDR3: CASSLYDRSVFF. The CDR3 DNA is TGTGCCAGCAGCTTGTACGACAGGTCGGTGTTCTTC. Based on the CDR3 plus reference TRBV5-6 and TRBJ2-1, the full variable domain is DAGVTQSPTHLIKTRGQQVTLRCSPKSGHDTVSWYQQALGQGPQFIFQYYEEEERQRGNFPDRFSGHQFPNYSSELNVNALLLGDSALYLCASSLYDRSVFFGPGTRLTVL.

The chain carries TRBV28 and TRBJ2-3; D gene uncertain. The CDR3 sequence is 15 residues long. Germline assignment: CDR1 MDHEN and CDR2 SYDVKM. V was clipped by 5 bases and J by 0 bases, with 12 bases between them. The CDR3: CASSIPGQSTDTQYF. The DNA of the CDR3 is TGTGCCAGCAGTATCCCGGGCCAAAGCACAGATACGCAGTATTTT.

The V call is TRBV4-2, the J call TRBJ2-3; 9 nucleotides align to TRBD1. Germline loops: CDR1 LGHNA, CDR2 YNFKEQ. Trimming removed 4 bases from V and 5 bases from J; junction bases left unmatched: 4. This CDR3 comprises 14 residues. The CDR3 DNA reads TGTGCCAGCAGCCCGGGGACAGGGAAAGATACGCAGTATTTT. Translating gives CASSPGTGKDTQYF.

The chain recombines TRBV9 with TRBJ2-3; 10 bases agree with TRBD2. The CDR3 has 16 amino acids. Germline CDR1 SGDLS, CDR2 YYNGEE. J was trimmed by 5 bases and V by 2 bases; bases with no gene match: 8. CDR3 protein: CASSVFSASGRDTQYF. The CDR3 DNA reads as TGTGCCAGCAGCGTCTTCTCGGCTAGCGGGAGAGATACGCAGTATTTT. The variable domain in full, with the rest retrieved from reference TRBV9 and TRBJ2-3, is DSGVTQTPKHLITATGQRVTLRCSPRSGDLSVYWYQQSLDQGLQFLIQYYNGEERAKGNILERFSAQQFPDLHSELNLSSLELGDSALYFCASSVFSASGRDTQYFGPGTRLTVL.

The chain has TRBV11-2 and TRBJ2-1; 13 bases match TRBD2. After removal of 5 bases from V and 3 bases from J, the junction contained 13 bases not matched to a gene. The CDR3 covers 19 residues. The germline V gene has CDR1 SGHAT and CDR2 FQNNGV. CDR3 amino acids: CASSPRSPGTSGIYNEQFF. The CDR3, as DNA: TGTGCCAGCAGCCCTCGTTCTCCCGGGACTAGCGGGATCTACAATGAGCAGTTCTTC.

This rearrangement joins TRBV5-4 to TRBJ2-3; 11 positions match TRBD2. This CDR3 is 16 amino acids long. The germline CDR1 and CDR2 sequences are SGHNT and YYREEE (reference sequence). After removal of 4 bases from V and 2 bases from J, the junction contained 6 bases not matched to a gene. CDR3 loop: CASSTPGLAATDTQYF. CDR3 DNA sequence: TGTGCCAGCAGCACACCGGGACTAGCGGCCACAGATACGCAGTATTTT.

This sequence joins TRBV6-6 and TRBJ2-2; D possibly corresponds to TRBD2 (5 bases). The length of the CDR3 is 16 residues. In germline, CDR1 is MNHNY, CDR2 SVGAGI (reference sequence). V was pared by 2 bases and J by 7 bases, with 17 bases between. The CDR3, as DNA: TGTGCCAGCAGTTACCGGTCGGACTGGAGGAGCGGGGAGCTGTTTTTT. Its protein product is CASSYRSDWRSGELFF.

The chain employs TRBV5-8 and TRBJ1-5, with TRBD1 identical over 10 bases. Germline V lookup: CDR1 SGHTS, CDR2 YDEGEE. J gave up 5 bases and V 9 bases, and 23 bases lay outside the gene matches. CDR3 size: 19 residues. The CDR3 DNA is TGTGCCACGCGAACTGAACCGGGACAGGGGAATTATTGGGATCAGCCCCAGCATTTT. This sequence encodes CATRTEPGQGNYWDQPQHF.

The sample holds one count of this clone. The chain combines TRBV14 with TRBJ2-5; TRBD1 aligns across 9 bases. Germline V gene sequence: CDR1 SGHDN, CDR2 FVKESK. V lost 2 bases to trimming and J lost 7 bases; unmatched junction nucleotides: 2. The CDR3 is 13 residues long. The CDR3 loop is CASSQQGQGTQYF. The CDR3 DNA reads TGTGCCAGCAGCCAACAGGGACAGGGGACCCAGTACTTC. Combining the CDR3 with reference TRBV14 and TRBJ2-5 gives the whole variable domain EAGVTQFPSHSVIEKGQTVTLRCDPISGHDNLYWYRRVMGKEIKFLLHFVKESKQDESGMPNNRFLAERTGGTYSTLKVQPAELEDSGVYFCASSQQGQGTQYFGPGTRLLVL.

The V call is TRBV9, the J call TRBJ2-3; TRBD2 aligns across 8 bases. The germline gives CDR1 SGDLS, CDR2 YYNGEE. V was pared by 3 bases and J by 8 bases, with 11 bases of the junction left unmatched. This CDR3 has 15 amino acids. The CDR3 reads CASSADLLGGGTQYF. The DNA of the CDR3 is TGTGCCAGCAGCGCCGACCTACTCGGGGGGGGTACGCAGTATTTT.

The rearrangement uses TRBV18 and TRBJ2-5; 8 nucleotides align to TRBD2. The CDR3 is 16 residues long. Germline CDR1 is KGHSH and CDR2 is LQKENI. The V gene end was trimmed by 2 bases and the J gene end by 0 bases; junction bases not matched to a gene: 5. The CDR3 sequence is CASSPITGGNQETQYF. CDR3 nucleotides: TGTGCCAGCTCACCAATTACGGGAGGGAACCAAGAGACCCAGTACTTC. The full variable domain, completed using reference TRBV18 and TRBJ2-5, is NAGVMQNPRHLVRRRGQEARLRCSPMKGHSHVYWYRQLPEEGLKFMVYLQKENIIDESGMPKERFSAEFPKEGPSILRIQQVVRGDSAAYFCASSPITGGNQETQYFGPGTRLLVL.

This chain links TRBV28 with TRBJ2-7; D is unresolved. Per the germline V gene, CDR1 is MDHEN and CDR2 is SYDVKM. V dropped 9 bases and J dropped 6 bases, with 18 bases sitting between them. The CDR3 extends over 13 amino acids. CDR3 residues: CASRGRRRLEQYF. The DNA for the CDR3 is TGTGCCAGTAGAGGCAGAAGGAGACTCGAGCAGTACTTC.

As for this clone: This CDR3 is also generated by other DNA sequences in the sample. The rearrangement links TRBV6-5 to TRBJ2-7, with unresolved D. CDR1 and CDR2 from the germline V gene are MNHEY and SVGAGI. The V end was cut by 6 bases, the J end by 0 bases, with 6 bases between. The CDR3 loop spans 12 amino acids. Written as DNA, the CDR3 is TGTGCCAGCAGAAGGGACTCCTACGAGCAGTACTTC. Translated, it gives CASRRDSYEQYF.

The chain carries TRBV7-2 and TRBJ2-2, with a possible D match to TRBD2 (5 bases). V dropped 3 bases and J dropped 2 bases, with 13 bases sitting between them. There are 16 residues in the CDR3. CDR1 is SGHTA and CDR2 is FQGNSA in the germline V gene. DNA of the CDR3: TGTGCCAGCAGCTTTTCGGGGAAAGCTAACACCGGGGAGCTGTTTTTT. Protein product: CASSFSGKANTGELFF.

The CDR3 region is CASSSQGAGASYEQYF. CDR3 nucleotides: TGCGCCAGCAGCTCTCAGGGGGCAGGGGCGTCCTACGAGCAGTACTTC. The chain recombines TRBV5-1 with TRBJ2-7, with 8 bases matching TRBD1. The CDR3 covers 16 residues. The germline V gene has CDR1 SGHRS and CDR2 YFSETQ. Germline trimming cut 3 bases from V and 1 base from J; bases unmatched to any gene: 9.

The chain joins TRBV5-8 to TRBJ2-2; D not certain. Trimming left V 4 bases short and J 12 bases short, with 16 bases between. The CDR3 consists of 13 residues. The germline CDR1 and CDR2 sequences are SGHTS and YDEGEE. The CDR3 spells CASSPMYGEQLFF. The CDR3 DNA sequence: TGTGCCAGCAGCCCGATGTATGGGGAACAGCTGTTTTTT.

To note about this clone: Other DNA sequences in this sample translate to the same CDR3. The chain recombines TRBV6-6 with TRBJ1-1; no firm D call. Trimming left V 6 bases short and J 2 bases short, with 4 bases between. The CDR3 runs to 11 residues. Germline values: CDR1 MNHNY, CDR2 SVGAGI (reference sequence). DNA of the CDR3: TGTGCCAGCAGCCCTAACACTGAAGCTTTCTTT. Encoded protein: CASSPNTEAFF.

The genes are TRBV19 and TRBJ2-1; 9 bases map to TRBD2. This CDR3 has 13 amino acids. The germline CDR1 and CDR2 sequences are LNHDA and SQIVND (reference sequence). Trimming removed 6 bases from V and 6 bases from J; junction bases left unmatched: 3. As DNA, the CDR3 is TGTGCCAGTAGGCTAGCGGGGACCAATGAGCAGTTCTTC. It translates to CASRLAGTNEQFF.

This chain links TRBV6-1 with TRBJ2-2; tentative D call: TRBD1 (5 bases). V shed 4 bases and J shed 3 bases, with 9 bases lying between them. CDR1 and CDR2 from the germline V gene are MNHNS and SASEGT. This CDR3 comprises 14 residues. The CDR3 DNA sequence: TGTGCCAGCAGTGGTTGGGGCGACACCGGGGAGCTGTTTTTT. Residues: CASSGWGDTGELFF.

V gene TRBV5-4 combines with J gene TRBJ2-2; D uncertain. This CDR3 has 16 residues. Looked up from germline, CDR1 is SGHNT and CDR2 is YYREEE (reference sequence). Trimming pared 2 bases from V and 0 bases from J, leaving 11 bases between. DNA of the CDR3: TGTGCCAGCAGCTTCATCAGTGCAGCGAACACCGGGGAGCTGTTTTTT. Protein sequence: CASSFISAANTGELFF.

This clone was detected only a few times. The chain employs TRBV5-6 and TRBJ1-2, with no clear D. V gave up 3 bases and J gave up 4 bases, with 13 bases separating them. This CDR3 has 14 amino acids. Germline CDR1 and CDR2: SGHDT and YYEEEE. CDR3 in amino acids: CASSSLLRLYGYTF. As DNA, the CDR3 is TGTGCCAGCAGCTCCTTACTGCGGCTCTATGGCTACACCTTC. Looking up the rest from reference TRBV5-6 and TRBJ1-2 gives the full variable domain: DAGVTQSPTHLIKTRGQQVTLRCSPKSGHDTVSWYQQALGQGPQFIFQYYEEEERQRGNFPDRFSGHQFPNYSSELNVNALLLGDSALYLCASSSLLRLYGYTFGSGTRLTVV.

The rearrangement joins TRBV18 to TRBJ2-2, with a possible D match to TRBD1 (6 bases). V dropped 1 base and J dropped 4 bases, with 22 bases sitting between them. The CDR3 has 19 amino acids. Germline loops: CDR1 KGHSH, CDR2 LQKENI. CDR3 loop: CASSPRSALVGATTGELFF. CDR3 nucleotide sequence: TGTGCCAGCTCACCACGCTCCGCTTTGGTGGGGGCGACCACCGGGGAGCTGTTTTTT. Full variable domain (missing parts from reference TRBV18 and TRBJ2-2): NAGVMQNPRHLVRRRGQEARLRCSPMKGHSHVYWYRQLPEEGLKFMVYLQKENIIDESGMPKERFSAEFPKEGPSILRIQQVVRGDSAAYFCASSPRSALVGATTGELFFGEGSRLTVL.